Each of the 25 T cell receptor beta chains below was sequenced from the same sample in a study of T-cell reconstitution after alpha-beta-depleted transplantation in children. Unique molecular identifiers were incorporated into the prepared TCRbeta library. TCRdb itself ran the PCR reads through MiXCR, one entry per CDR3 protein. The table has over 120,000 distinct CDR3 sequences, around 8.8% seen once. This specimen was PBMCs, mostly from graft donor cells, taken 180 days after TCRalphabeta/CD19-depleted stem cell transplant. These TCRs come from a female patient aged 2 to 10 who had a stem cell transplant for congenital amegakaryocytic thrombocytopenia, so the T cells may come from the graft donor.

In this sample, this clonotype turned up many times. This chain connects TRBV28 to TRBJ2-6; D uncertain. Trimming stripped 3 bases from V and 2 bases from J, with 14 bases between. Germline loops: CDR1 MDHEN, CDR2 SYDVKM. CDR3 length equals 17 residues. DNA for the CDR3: TGTGCCAGCAGTTTCCGGACGTGGGGTACTGGGGCCAACGTCCTGACTTTC. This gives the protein CASSFRTWGTGANVLTF. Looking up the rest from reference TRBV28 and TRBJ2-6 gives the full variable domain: DVKVTQSSRYLVKRTGEKVFLECVQDMDHENMFWYRQDPGLGLRLIYFSYDVKMKEKGDIPEGYSVSREKKERFSLILESASTNQTSMYLCASSFRTWGTGANVLTFGAGSRLTVL.

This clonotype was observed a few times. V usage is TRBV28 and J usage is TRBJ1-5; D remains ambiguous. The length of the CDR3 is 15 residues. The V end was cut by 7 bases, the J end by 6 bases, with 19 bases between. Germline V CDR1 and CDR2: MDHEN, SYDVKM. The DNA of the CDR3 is TGTGCCAGCATGGTGCTAGGGCACTCCGGTCAGCCCCAGCATTTT. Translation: CASMVLGHSGQPQHF.

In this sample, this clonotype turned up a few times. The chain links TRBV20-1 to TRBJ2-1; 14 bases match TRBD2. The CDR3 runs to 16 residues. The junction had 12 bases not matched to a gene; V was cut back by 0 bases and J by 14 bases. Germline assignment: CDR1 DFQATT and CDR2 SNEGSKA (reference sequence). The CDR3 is CSARDAPRTSGRWEFF. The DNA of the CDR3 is TGCAGTGCTAGAGATGCCCCTCGGACTAGCGGGAGGTGGGAGTTCTTC.

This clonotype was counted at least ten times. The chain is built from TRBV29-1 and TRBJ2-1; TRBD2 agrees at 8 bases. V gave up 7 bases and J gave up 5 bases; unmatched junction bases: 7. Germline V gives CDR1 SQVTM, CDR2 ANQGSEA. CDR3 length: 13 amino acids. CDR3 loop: CSGGGRGDNEQFF. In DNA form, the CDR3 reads TGCAGCGGAGGGGGGCGGGGGGACAATGAGCAGTTCTTC.

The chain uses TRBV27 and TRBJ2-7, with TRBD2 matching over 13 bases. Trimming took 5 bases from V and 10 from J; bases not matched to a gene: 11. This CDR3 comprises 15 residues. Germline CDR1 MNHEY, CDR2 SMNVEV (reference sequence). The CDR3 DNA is TGTGCCAGCAGTATCACCACCGGGACTAGCGGGGAACAGTACTTC. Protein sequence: CASSITTGTSGEQYF.

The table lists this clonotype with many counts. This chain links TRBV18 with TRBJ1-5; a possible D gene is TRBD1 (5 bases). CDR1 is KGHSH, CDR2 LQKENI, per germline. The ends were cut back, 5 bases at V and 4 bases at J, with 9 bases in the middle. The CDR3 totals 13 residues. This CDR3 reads CASSGSGNQPQHF. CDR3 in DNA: TGTGCCAGCTCAGGGTCAGGGAATCAGCCCCAGCATTTT.

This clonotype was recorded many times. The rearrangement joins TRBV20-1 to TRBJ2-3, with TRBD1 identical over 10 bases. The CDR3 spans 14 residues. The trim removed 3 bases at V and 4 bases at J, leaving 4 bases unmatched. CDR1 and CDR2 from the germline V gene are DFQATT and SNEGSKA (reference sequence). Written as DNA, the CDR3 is TGCAGTGCTAGCCGGGACAGGGGTCCAGATACGCAGTATTTT. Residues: CSASRDRGPDTQYF.

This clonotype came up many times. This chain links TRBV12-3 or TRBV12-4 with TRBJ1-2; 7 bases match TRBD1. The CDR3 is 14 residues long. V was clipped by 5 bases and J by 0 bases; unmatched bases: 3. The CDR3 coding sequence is TGTGCCAGCAGTATACAGGGGACTAACTATGGCTACACCTTC. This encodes CASSIQGTNYGYTF.

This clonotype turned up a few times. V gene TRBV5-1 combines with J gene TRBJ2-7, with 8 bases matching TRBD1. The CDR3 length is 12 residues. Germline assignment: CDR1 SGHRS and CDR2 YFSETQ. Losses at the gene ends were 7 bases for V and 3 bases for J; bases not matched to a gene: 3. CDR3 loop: CASSTGGYEQYF. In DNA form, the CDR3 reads TGCGCCAGCTCAACAGGGGGCTACGAGCAGTACTTC.

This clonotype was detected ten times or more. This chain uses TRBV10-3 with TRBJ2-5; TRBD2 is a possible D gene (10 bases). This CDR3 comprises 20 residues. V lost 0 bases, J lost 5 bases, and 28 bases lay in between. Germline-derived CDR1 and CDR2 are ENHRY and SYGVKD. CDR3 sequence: CAISESPDRGVAGGIETQYF. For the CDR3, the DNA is TGTGCCATCAGTGAGTCCCCCGACAGGGGGGTAGCGGGAGGTATCGAGACCCAGTACTTC.

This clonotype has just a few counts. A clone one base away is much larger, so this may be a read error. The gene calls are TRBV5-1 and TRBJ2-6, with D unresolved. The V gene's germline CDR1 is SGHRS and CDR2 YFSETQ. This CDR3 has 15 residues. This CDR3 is CASSPWTAGANGLTF. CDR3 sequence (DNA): TGCGCCAGCAGCCCCTGGACGGCTGGAGCCAACGGCCTGACTTTC.

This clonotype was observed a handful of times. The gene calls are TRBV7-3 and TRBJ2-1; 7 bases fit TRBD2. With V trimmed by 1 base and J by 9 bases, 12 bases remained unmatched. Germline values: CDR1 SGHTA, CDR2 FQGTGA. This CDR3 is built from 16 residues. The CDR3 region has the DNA TGTGCCAGCAGCTTAAGGCTCTGGGGGGGGGGAGGTGAGCAGTTCTTC. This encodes CASSLRLWGGGGEQFF.

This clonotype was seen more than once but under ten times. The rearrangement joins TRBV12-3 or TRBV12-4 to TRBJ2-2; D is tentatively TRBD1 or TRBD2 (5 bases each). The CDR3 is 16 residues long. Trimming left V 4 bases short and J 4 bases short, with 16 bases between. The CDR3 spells CASSSGDPRGTGELFF. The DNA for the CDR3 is TGTGCCAGCAGTTCCGGGGACCCTCGTGGCACCGGGGAGCTGTTTTTT.

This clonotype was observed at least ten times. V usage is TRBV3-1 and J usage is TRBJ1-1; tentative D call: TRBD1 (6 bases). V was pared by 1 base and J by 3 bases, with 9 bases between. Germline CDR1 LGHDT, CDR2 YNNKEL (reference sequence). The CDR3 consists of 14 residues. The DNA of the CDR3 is TGTGCCAGCAGCCAAGTTGGACAGCACACTGAAGCTTTCTTT. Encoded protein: CASSQVGQHTEAFF.

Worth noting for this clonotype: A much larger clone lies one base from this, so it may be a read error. The CDR3 loop is CASSLRICEQYF. The CDR3 DNA is TGTGCCAGCAGTTTAAGGATCTGCGAGCAGTACTTC. This chain connects TRBV28 to TRBJ2-7; D unclear. The CDR3 extends over 12 amino acids. Germline V gives CDR1 MDHEN, CDR2 SYDVKM. V was clipped by 2 bases and J by 6 bases, with 8 bases between them.

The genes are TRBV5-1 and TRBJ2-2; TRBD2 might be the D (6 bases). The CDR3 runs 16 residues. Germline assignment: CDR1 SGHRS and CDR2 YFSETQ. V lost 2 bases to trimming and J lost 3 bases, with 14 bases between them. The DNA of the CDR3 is TGCGCCAGCAGCTTTGGTTCTAGCGTTGACACCGGGGAGCTGTTTTTT. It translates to CASSFGSSVDTGELFF.

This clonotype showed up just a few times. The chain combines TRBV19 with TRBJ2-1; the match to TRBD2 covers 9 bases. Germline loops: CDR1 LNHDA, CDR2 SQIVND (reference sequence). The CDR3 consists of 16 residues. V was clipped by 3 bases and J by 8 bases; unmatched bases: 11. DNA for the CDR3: TGTGCCAGTAGTATCCTTGCGGGGGGGCTATCGGATGAGCAGTTCTTC. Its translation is CASSILAGGLSDEQFF. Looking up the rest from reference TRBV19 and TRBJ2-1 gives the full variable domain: DGGITQSPKYLFRKEGQNVTLSCEQNLNHDAMYWYRQDPGQGLRLIYYSQIVNDFQKGDIAEGYSVSREKKESFPLTVTSAQKNPTAFYLCASSILAGGLSDEQFFGPGTRLTVL.

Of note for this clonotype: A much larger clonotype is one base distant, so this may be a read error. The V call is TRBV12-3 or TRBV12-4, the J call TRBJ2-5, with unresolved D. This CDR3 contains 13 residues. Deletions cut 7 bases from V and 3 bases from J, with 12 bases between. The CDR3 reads CASTPDWEETQYF. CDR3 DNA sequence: TGTGCCAGCACCCCGGATTGGGAAGAGACCCAGTACTTC.

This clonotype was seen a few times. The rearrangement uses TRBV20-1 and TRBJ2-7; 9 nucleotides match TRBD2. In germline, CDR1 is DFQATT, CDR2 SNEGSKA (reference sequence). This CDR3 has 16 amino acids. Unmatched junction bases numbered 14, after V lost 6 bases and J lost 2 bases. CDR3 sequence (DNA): TGCAGTGCAGGGGGCGGGGGGGGACTAGCCACCTACGAGCAGTACTTC. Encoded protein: CSAGGGGGLATYEQYF.

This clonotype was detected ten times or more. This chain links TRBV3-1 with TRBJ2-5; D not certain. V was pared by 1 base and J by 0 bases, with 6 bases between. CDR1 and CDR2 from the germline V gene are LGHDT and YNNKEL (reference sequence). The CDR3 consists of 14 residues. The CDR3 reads CASSQGLYQETQYF. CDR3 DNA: TGTGCCAGCAGCCAAGGACTGTACCAAGAGACCCAGTACTTC.

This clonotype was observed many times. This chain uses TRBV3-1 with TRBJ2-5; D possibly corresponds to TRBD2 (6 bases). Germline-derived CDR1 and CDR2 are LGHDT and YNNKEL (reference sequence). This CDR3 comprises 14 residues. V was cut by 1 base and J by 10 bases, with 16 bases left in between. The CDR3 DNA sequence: TGTGCCAGCAGCCAAGTTCGCCTAGCGAAGGACCAGTACTTC. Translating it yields CASSQVRLAKDQYF.

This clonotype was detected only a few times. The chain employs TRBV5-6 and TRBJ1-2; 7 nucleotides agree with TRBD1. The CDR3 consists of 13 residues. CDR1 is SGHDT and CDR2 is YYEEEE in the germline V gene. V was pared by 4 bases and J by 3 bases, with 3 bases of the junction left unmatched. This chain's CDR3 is CASSTGQDYGYTF. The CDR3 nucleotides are TGTGCCAGCAGCACCGGACAGGACTATGGCTACACCTTC.

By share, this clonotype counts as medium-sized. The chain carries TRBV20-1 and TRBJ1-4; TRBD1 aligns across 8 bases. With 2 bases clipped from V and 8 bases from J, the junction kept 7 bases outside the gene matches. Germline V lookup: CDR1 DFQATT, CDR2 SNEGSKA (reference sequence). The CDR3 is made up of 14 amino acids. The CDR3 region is CSARRTGPGEKLFF. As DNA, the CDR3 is TGCAGTGCTAGAAGGACAGGGCCGGGGGAAAAACTGTTTTTT.

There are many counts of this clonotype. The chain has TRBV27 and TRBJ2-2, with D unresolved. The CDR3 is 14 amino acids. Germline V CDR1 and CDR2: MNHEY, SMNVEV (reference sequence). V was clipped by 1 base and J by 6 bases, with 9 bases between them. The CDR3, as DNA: TGTGCCAGCAGTTTATTTAACGGTTCCGGGGAGCTGTTTTTT. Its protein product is CASSLFNGSGELFF.

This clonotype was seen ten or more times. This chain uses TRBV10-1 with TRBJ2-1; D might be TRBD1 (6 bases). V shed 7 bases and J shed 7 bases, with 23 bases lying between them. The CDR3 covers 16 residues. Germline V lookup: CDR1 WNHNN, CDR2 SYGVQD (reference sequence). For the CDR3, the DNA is TGCGCCAGCATCTCACAGGGTGCGGTGGGGGTGAATGAGCAGTTCTTC. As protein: CASISQGAVGVNEQFF.